These T cell receptor beta chains were read from a single sample in a study of blood T cell repertoires in COVID-19. Some clones are missing from TCRdb's copy, which holds only in-frame ones; the method was immunoSEQ multiplex PCR. The table includes 40,000 to 65,000 clones, about nine tenths detected once. Sequencing was carried out using peripheral blood. Every receptor here comes from an older man with acute or convalescent COVID-19. The CDR3 runs from the conserved cysteine through the conserved F or W. D genes are given only for firm matches. Not all rows give a size; the values are once, few, many and, for expanded clones, a class.

v_call	clone_size	d_call	j_call	cdr3_aa	cdr3_nt
TRBV7-2	.	.	TRBJ1-4	CASSPNRDSNEKLFF	TGTGCCAGCAGCCCTAACCGGGACTCTAATGAAAAACTGTTTTTT
TRBV2	.	.	TRBJ2-7	CASRGQVFEQYF	TGTGCCAGCAGGGGACAAGTGTTCGAGCAGTACTTC
TRBV6-2/TRBV6-3	.	.	TRBJ2-3	CASSDGTISTDTQYF	TGTGCCAGCAGTGACGGGACAATTAGCACAGATACGCAGTATTTT
TRBV6-6	.	TRBD1	TRBJ2-3	CASSHRDRLTDTQYF	TGTGCCAGCAGTCACCGGGACAGACTCACAGATACGCAGTATTTT
TRBV5-6	.	.	TRBJ1-2	CASSFAGGITNYGYTF	TGTGCCAGCAGCTTCGCGGGCGGGATTACTAACTATGGCTACACCTTC
TRBV5-1	.	TRBD1	TRBJ1-2	CASSGTVYGYTF	TGCGCCAGCAGCGGGACAGTTTATGGCTACACCTTC
TRBV15	.	.	TRBJ1-5	CATSRETGFNQPQHF	TGTGCCACCAGCAGGGAAACAGGGTTCAATCAGCCCCAGCATTTT
TRBV6-4	.	TRBD1	TRBJ1-2	CASSPQQGNYGYTF	TGTGCCAGCAGTCCACAACAGGGGAACTATGGCTACACCTTC
TRBV2	.	.	TRBJ2-5	CASSESLSIETQYF	TGTGCCAGCAGTGAAAGCCTGAGCATAGAGACCCAGTACTTC
TRBV19	.	TRBD2	TRBJ2-3	CASSPGAGSTDTQYF	TGTGCCAGTAGTCCTGGAGCGGGGAGCACAGATACGCAGTATTTT
TRBV27	.	.	TRBJ2-6	CASSFTGSGANVLTF	TGTGCCAGCAGTTTTACAGGGTCGGGGGCCAACGTCCTGACTTTC
TRBV19	.	.	TRBJ1-5	CASSKGAGNQPQHF	TGTGCCAGTAGTAAAGGGGCTGGCAATCAGCCCCAGCATTTT
TRBV5-5	.	TRBD1	TRBJ2-6	CASRAITGAGANVLTF	TGTGCCAGCAGGGCCATTACAGGGGCTGGGGCCAACGTCCTGACTTTC
TRBV6-1	.	TRBD1	TRBJ1-4	CASSDHSRGQINEKLFF	TGTGCCAGCAGTGACCACAGCAGGGGGCAAATTAATGAAAAACTGTTTTTT
TRBV25-1	.	.	TRBJ1-2	CATGQNYGYTF	TGTGCCACCGGACAGAACTATGGCTACACCTTC
TRBV7-2	.	.	TRBJ2-3	CASTRQVPDTQYF	TGTGCCAGCACCAGACAGGTTCCAGATACGCAGTATTTT
TRBV7-3	.	.	TRBJ1-2	CASSFKAESYGYTF	TGTGCCAGCAGCTTCAAAGCGGAGTCCTATGGCTACACCTTC
TRBV28	once	.	TRBJ2-7	CASSEQYEQYF	TGTGCCAGCAGTGAACAATACGAGCAGTACTTC
TRBV11-3	.	.	TRBJ2-1	CASSGGIWGPSYNEQFF	TGTGCCAGCAGTGGGGGTATATGGGGGCCCTCCTACAATGAGCAGTTCTTC
TRBV6-5	once	.	TRBJ1-5	CASSRQYSNQPQHF	TGTGCCAGCAGTAGACAGTATAGCAATCAGCCCCAGCATTTT
TRBV5-5	.	.	TRBJ1-2	CASSLAPRNIYGYTF	TGTGCCAGCAGCTTGGCCCCCAGGAATATCTATGGCTACACCTTC
TRBV2	.	TRBD1	TRBJ1-1	CASTRTGLNTEAFF	TGTGCCAGCACCAGGACAGGGTTGAACACTGAAGCTTTCTTT
TRBV19	.	TRBD1	TRBJ1-2	CASSMGQGNYGYTF	TGTGCCAGTAGTATGGGACAGGGGAACTATGGCTACACCTTC
TRBV5-1	once	.	TRBJ2-7	CASSIQGGNGEQYF	TGCGCCAGCAGCATACAGGGAGGGAACGGCGAGCAGTACTTC
TRBV10-3	.	.	TRBJ1-5	CAAKGDSYNQSQHF	TGTGCCGCAAAAGGCGACAGCTACAATCAGTCCCAGCATTTT
TRBV2	.	.	TRBJ2-3	CASSEGVAGISTDTQYF	TGTGCCAGCAGTGAGGGGGTTGCGGGGATAAGCACAGATACGCAGTATTTT
TRBV11-2	.	.	TRBJ2-1	CASSLDLQGKHEQFF	TGTGCCAGCAGCTTAGATCTGCAGGGTAAACATGAGCAGTTCTTC
TRBV5-5	.	TRBD1	TRBJ1-1	CASSTGGGLMNTEAFF	TGTGCCAGCAGCACAGGGGGCGGGTTAATGAACACTGAAGCTTTCTTT
TRBV2	.	TRBD2	TRBJ2-7	CASSVGGSGGLSYEQYF	TGTGCCAGCAGTGTGGGGGGTAGCGGGGGACTTTCCTACGAGCAGTACTTC
TRBV6-5	.	.	TRBJ1-1	CATHGSLNTEAFF	TGTGCCACTCACGGGTCCTTGAACACTGAAGCTTTCTTT
TRBV2	.	.	TRBJ1-5	CASRDGTKGNQPQHF	TGTGCCAGCAGGGACGGGACAAAGGGGAATCAGCCCCAGCATTTT
TRBV18	.	TRBD2	TRBJ2-3	CASSPNRLAGNTDTQYF	TGTGCCAGCTCACCCAACAGACTAGCGGGGAACACAGATACGCAGTATTTT